The 27 T cell receptor beta chains given below trace back to one sample, sequenced in a study of blood T cell repertoires in COVID-19. Clones were sequenced by immunoSEQ multiplex PCR, and TCRdb holds only the in-frame ones, with some missing. The data contain 250,000 to 300,000 clones, about nine tenths of them singletons. Sequencing input: peripheral blood. The receptors shown here come from a woman aged 55-69 years with acute or convalescent COVID-19.

In its sample, this clone was seen a few times. The chain combines TRBV27 with TRBJ1-1; TRBD1 might be the D (6 bases). The germline V and J ends were trimmed by 4 bases and 10 bases, with 16 bases remaining between them. This CDR3 has 13 residues. Germline V gives CDR1 MNHEY, CDR2 SMNVEV (reference sequence). CDR3 in amino acids: CASSYQQGPVAFF. Written as DNA, the CDR3 is TGTGCCAGCAGTTACCAACAGGGCCCGGTAGCTTTCTTT.

The V call is TRBV5-1, the J call TRBJ2-3; the match to TRBD1 covers 10 bases. Germline CDR1 and CDR2: SGHRS and YFSETQ. V was clipped by 4 bases and J by 5 bases; unmatched bases: 7. The length of the CDR3 is 15 residues. CDR3 loop: CASSTEGQGLDTQYF. CDR3 in DNA: TGCGCCAGCAGCACAGAGGGACAGGGGTTAGATACGCAGTATTTT.

This chain links TRBV28 with TRBJ2-7, with a tentative D call TRBD2 (7 bases). This CDR3 has 19 residues. Germline V CDR1 and CDR2: MDHEN, SYDVKM. V was cut by 5 bases and J by 0 bases, with 26 bases left in between. Written as DNA, the CDR3 is TGTGCCAGCAGTCACTTCCTAGGGCGGGGGACAATATTCTCCTACGAGCAGTACTTC. Amino acids: CASSHFLGRGTIFSYEQYF. Based on the CDR3 plus reference TRBV28 and TRBJ2-7, the full variable domain is DVKVTQSSRYLVKRTGEKVFLECVQDMDHENMFWYRQDPGLGLRLIYFSYDVKMKEKGDIPEGYSVSREKKERFSLILESASTNQTSMYLCASSHFLGRGTIFSYEQYFGPGTRLTVT.

The rearrangement links TRBV25-1 to TRBJ2-3; tentative D call: TRBD2 (5 bases). The V gene lost 4 bases and the J gene lost 1 base, with 9 bases spanning the gap. This CDR3 has 14 amino acids. Germline V gene data show CDR1 as MGHDK and CDR2 as SYGVNS. CDR3 DNA sequence: TGTGCCAGCAGTGTGGACTTTGGCACAGATACGCAGTATTTT. Its protein is CASSVDFGTDTQYF.

The rearrangement joins TRBV27 to TRBJ2-1; D might be TRBD1 (5 bases). Germline CDR1 reads MNHEY; CDR2 reads SMNVEV (reference sequence). Deletions cut 5 bases from V and 0 bases from J, with 17 bases between. The CDR3 is made up of 17 amino acids. CDR3 sequence: CASSPFRQLSSYNEQFF. For the CDR3, the DNA is TGTGCCAGCAGTCCTTTCCGACAGCTTAGCTCCTACAATGAGCAGTTCTTC.

The V call is TRBV30, the J call TRBJ2-1, with 11 bases aligning to TRBD2. The CDR3 consists of 16 residues. V shed 3 bases and J 6 bases; nucleotides not matched to a gene: 10. CDR1 is GTSNPN and CDR2 is SVGIG in the germline V gene (reference sequence). DNA for the CDR3: TGTGCCTGGAGCTCCTTAAGGGGGACTAGCGGCAATGAGCAGTTCTTC. Translation gives CAWSSLRGTSGNEQFF.

The chain links TRBV6-6 to TRBJ1-1; TRBD1 agrees at 7 bases. In germline, CDR1 is MNHNY, CDR2 SVGAGI (reference sequence). V lost 6 bases and J lost 11; bases outside the gene matches: 6. There are 11 residues in the CDR3. CDR3 bases: TGTGCCAGCAGCAGACAGGGTGGTGCTTTCTTT. Its translation: CASSRQGGAFF.

The genes are TRBV3-1 (or the pseudogene TRBV3-2) and TRBJ2-7; D is possibly TRBD2 (7 bases). CDR3 length: 16 amino acids. Germline-derived CDR1 and CDR2 are LGHDT and YNNKEL (reference sequence). V lost 4 bases and J 4 bases, leaving 20 bases between the germline ends. Written as DNA, the CDR3 is TGTGCCAGCAGCCGCTCCGGGGCAGGGGAGGGTTACGAGCAGTACTTC. As protein: CASSRSGAGEGYEQYF.

The chain uses TRBV28 and TRBJ1-2; 8 bases fit TRBD1. The junction had 6 bases not matched to a gene; V was cut back by 6 bases and J by 0 bases. Germline V CDR1 and CDR2: MDHEN, SYDVKM. This CDR3 region has 15 residues. This CDR3 reads CASRRYRGSNYGYTF. For the CDR3, the DNA is TGTGCCAGCAGACGTTACAGGGGGTCTAACTATGGCTACACCTTC.

The chain uses TRBV4-3 and TRBJ2-1; D perhaps matches TRBD2 (5 bases). The V end was cut by 3 bases, the J end by 7 bases, with 10 bases between. The germline CDR1 and CDR2 sequences are LGHNA and YSLEER. CDR3 length: 13 amino acids. In nucleotides, the CDR3 is TGCGCCAGCAGCCACGCACTAGGGAATGAGCAGTTCTTC. This codes for CASSHALGNEQFF.

The J gene is TRBJ1-1, the V gene TRBV6-1; TRBD1 matches 10 bases. The CDR3 runs 15 residues. After removal of 3 bases from V and 5 bases from J, the junction contained 6 bases not matched to a gene. Germline V gives CDR1 MNHNS, CDR2 SASEGT. The CDR3 bases are TGTGCCAGCAGTGACAAGGGACAGGGGTGGACTGAAGCTTTCTTT. Translated, it gives CASSDKGQGWTEAFF.

The count of this clone is one. The V gene is TRBV5-5, the J gene TRBJ1-1, with 8 nucleotides matching TRBD1. The junction had 6 bases not matched to a gene; V was cut back by 2 bases and J by 6 bases. Germline V gene data show CDR1 as SGHKS and CDR2 as YYEKEE (reference sequence). The CDR3 loop spans 14 amino acids. The CDR3 spells CASSLGQGSAEAFF. DNA for the CDR3: TGTGCCAGCAGCTTAGGACAGGGTTCGGCTGAAGCTTTCTTT.

The chain carries TRBV24-1 and TRBJ1-1, with 8 bases matching TRBD1. Unmatched junction bases numbered 5, after V lost 6 bases and J lost 3 bases. Looked up from germline, CDR1 is KGHDR and CDR2 is SFDVKD. CDR3 size: 14 residues. CDR3 in DNA: TGTGCCACCAGTAAACAGGGGGGGGACACTGAAGCTTTCTTT. Amino acids: CATSKQGGDTEAFF.

The chain carries TRBV7-2 and TRBJ1-5; TRBD1 matches 8 bases. V lost 5 bases to trimming and J lost 6 bases; unmatched junction nucleotides: 15. This CDR3 comprises 17 residues. The germline V gene has CDR1 SGHTA and CDR2 FQGNSA. The CDR3 sequence: CASSRALTGDSSQPQHF. As DNA, the CDR3 is TGTGCCAGCAGCCGCGCTCTGACAGGGGATTCGAGTCAGCCCCAGCATTTT.

The V call is TRBV9, the J call TRBJ1-4, with D possibly being TRBD1 (5 bases). The V and J ends lost 0 bases and 3 bases respectively, with 12 bases between them. The V gene's germline CDR1 is SGDLS and CDR2 YYNGEE. The CDR3 runs 16 residues. The CDR3 DNA sequence: TGTGCCAGCAGCGTAGAACCAGGGTCAGCTAATGAAAAACTGTTTTTT. It codes for CASSVEPGSANEKLFF.

The genes are TRBV6-6 and TRBJ2-7; TRBD1 matches at 8 bases. Trimming cost V 7 bases and J 2 bases; bases outside gene matches: 4. This CDR3 is built from 13 residues. Germline CDR1 MNHNY, CDR2 SVGAGI (reference sequence). The CDR3 loop is CASTRRGPYEQYF. As DNA, the CDR3 is TGTGCCAGCACCCGCAGGGGGCCCTACGAGCAGTACTTC.

The chain joins TRBV2 to TRBJ2-1; 7 bases align to TRBD1. Per the germline V gene, CDR1 is SNHLY and CDR2 is FYNNEI. The CDR3 runs 12 residues. V gave up 4 bases and J gave up 8 bases; unmatched junction bases: 2. The CDR3 region is CASSVQGYEQFF. Here the CDR3 DNA reads TGTGCCAGCAGTGTACAGGGGTATGAGCAGTTCTTC.

The chain combines TRBV11-3 with TRBJ2-2, with 7 bases that match TRBD1. The V gene's germline CDR1 is SGHNT and CDR2 YENEEA. The CDR3 extends over 17 amino acids. V was pared by 1 base and J by 0 bases, with 5 bases of the junction left unmatched. The CDR3 protein is CASSLAGQGANTGELFF. CDR3 bases: TGTGCCAGCAGCTTAGCCGGGCAGGGGGCGAACACCGGGGAGCTGTTTTTT.

The chain links TRBV19 to TRBJ1-1; D may be TRBD1 (6 bases). The CDR3 is 14 amino acids. Germline CDR1 and CDR2: LNHDA and SQIVND (reference sequence). Deletions cut 6 bases from V and 1 base from J, with 12 bases between. CDR3 loop: CASSRTASNTEAFF. In nucleotides, the CDR3 is TGTGCCAGTAGCAGGACAGCATCGAACACTGAAGCTTTCTTT.

The gene calls are TRBV7-2 and TRBJ2-2; 13 nucleotides align to TRBD2. V dropped 8 bases and J dropped 5; count of bases not matched to a gene: 11. Germline CDR1 and CDR2: SGHTA and FQGNSA. CDR3 length: 17 amino acids. CDR3 sequence reads: CASGSTSGGLETGELFF. In DNA, the CDR3 is TGTGCCAGCGGATCGACTAGCGGGGGGCTGGAAACCGGGGAGCTGTTTTTT.

The chain combines TRBV6-1 with TRBJ2-3; 11 nucleotides line up with TRBD2. This CDR3 comprises 16 residues. V gave up 4 bases and J gave up 0 bases; unmatched junction bases: 3. CDR1 and CDR2 (germline): MNHNS, SASEGT. Here the CDR3 reads CASSGGLAASTDTQYF. For the CDR3, the DNA is TGTGCCAGCAGTGGGGGACTAGCGGCAAGCACAGATACGCAGTATTTT.

V gene TRBV25-1 combines with J gene TRBJ1-2; unclear D gene. The CDR3 is 16 residues long. Germline V gene data show CDR1 as MGHDK and CDR2 as SYGVNS. V dropped 6 bases and J dropped 4 bases, with 21 bases sitting between them. CDR3 nucleotides: TGTGCCAGCAGCGTACAAGATGCTAGGAGCGGCTATGGCTACACCTTC. Its protein product is CASSVQDARSGYGYTF.

V usage is TRBV14 and J usage is TRBJ1-2; TRBD1 agrees at 9 bases. V dropped 0 bases and J dropped 4; count of bases not matched to a gene: 3. This CDR3 has 15 amino acids. Germline assignment: CDR1 SGHDN and CDR2 FVKESK. The CDR3 sequence: CASSQERTGVYGYTF. The CDR3 coding sequence is TGTGCCAGCAGCCAAGAAAGGACAGGGGTCTATGGCTACACCTTC.

The genes are TRBV28 and TRBJ1-2, with D perhaps matching TRBD1 (6 bases). The CDR3 is 12 residues long. Looked up from germline, CDR1 is MDHEN and CDR2 is SYDVKM. The V and J ends lost 9 bases and 2 bases respectively, with 10 bases between them. The CDR3 loop reads CASRTENYGYTF. The CDR3 DNA reads TGTGCCAGTCGGACAGAGAACTATGGCTACACCTTC.

This clone was observed once. V and J are TRBV3-1 (or the pseudogene TRBV3-2) and TRBJ1-3; D is ambiguous. The CDR3 spans 16 residues. V lost 0 bases to trimming and J lost 0 bases, with 9 bases between them. Germline CDR1 is LGHDT and CDR2 is YNNKEL (reference sequence). In nucleotides, the CDR3 is TGTGCCAGCAGCCAAGATGCGCTGATCTCTGGAAACACCATATATTTT. Translating gives CASSQDALISGNTIYF.

The chain recombines TRBV19 with TRBJ2-2; 8 nucleotides match TRBD2. This CDR3 region has 15 residues. Germline loops: CDR1 LNHDA, CDR2 SQIVND (reference sequence). Unmatched junction bases numbered 9, after V lost 6 bases and J lost 6 bases. CDR3 nucleotide sequence: TGTGCCAGTAGGCTTAGTCCGGGGGGGGCCGGGGAGCTGTTTTTT. Translating it yields CASRLSPGGAGELFF.

The chain is built from TRBV5-1 and TRBJ1-1; 9 bases fit TRBD1. Losses at the gene ends were 5 bases for V and 5 bases for J; bases not matched to a gene: 7. The CDR3 runs 14 residues. Germline values: CDR1 SGHRS, CDR2 YFSETQ. The CDR3 region has the DNA TGCGCCAGCAGTTCCGGGACAGGGAAAACTGAAGCTTTCTTT. It translates to CASSSGTGKTEAFF.